This paragraph reports one TCR beta chain. The read terminates 3 residues before the CDR3 end, so the remaining end is supplied by the germline J gene. This record belongs to a study of T cells in women clearing cervical HPV infection. About the research overall: Cases were women with histologically confirmed HPV16-related CIN3 or worse, including 2 invasive cancers.

Trimming pared 5 bases from V and 0 bases from J, leaving 7 bases between. CDR3 length: 13 residues. The V gene's germline CDR1 is SGHTA and CDR2 FQGTGA. The assay was immunoSEQ multiplex PCR, and TCRdb's table has in-frame clones only and misses some. This repertoire comprises some 39,000 clones; its ten largest clones make up 3.5% to 4%. This chain connects TRBV7-3 to TRBJ1-1; D not certain. The sample taken for sequencing was blood buffy coat. The TCR sequence derives from a woman between 18 and 70 years old with a cervical HPV16 infection that either progressed to CIN3+ or cleared (not recorded which). CDR3 DNA (partial): TGTGCCAGCAGCCGACACCTGAACACTGAA. It translates to CASSRHLNTE. The entire CDR3 protein is CASSRHLNTEAFF.